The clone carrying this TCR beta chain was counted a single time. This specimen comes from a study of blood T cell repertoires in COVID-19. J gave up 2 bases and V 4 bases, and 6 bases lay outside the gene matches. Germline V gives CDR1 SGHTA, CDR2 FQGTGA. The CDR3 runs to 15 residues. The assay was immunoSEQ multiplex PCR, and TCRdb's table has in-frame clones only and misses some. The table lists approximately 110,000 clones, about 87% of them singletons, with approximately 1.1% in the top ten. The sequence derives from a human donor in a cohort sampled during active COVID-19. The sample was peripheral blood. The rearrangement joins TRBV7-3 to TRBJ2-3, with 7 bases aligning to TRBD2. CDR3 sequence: CASSSSREATDTQYF. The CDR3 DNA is TGTGCCAGCAGCTCCTCCCGGGAGGCCACAGATACGCAGTATTTT. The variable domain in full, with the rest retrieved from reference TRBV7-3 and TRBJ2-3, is GAGVSQTPSNKVTEKGKYVELRCDPISGHTALYWYRQSLGQGPEFLIYFQGTGAADDSGLPNDRFFAVRPEGSVSTLKIQRTERGDSAVYLCASSSSREATDTQYFGPGTRLTVL.